This record concerns one TCR beta chain sequence. In assigning cohorts, the study relied on participant-reported clinical history. Germline CDR1 is MDHEN and CDR2 is SYDVKM. Losses at the gene ends were 7 bases for V and 2 bases for J; bases not matched to a gene: 4. This CDR3 contains 13 residues. Repertoires were generated with immunoSEQ multiplex PCR, while TCRdb's copy carries only in-frame clones and drops some. This table has 250,000 to 300,000 clones, roughly 88% appearing once. The sample originates from a study of blood T cell repertoires in COVID-19. This clonotype was obtained from a middle-aged woman with acute COVID-19. Sequenced sample: PBMCs or T cells enriched from blood (not recorded which). V and J are TRBV28 and TRBJ2-7; 8 nucleotides align to TRBD2. This chain's CDR3 is CASMVAGTYEQYF. The CDR3 DNA follows: TGTGCCAGCATGGTAGCGGGGACCTACGAGCAGTACTTC.